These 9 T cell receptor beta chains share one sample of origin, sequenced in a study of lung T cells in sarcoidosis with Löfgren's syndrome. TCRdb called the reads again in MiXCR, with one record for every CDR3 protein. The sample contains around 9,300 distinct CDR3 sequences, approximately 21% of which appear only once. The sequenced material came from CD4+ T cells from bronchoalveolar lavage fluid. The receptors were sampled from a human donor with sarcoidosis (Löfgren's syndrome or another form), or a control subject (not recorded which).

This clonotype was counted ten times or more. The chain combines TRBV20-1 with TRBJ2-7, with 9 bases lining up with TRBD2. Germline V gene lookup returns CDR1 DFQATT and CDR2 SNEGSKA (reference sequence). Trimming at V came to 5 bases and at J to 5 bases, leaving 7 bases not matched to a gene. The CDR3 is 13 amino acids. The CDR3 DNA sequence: TGCAGTGCTTCGGGACTAGCAACCGACGAGCAGTACTTC. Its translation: CSASGLATDEQYF.

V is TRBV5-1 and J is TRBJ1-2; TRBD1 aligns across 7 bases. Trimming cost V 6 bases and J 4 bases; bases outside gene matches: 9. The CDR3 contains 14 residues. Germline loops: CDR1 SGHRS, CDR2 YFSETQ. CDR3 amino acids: CASNLEGQIYGYTF. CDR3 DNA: TGCGCCAGCAACCTGGAGGGACAGATCTATGGCTACACCTTC.

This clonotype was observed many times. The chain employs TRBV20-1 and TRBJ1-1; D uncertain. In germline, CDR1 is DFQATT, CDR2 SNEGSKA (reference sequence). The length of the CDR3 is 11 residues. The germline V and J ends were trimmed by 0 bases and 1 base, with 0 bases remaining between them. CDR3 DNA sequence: TGCAGTGCTAGAGAGAACACTGAAGCTTTCTTT. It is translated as CSARENTEAFF.

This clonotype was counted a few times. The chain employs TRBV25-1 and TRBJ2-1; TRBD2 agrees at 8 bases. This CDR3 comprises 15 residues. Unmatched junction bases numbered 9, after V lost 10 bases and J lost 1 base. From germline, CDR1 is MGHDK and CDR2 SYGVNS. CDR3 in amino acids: CATFPSGGSYNEQFF. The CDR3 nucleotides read TGTGCCACCTTTCCGAGCGGGGGTTCCTACAATGAGCAGTTCTTC.

The DNA of the CDR3 is TGTGCCAGCAATCGAGGGACTGTCCAAGAGACCCAGTACTTC. It codes for CASNRGTVQETQYF. The chain recombines TRBV2 with TRBJ2-5, with D maybe TRBD2 (6 bases). V was clipped by 7 bases and J by 1 base, with 13 bases between them. This CDR3 is built from 14 residues. Germline assignment: CDR1 SNHLY and CDR2 FYNNEI.

As DNA, the CDR3 is TGCAGTGCTACTTCTAGCAGTGAGGACGCGTACGAGCAGTACTTC. It encodes CSATSSSEDAYEQYF. The chain employs TRBV20-1 and TRBJ2-7, with a weak D call TRBD2 (5 bases). The V gene lost 4 bases and the J gene lost 4 bases, with 20 bases spanning the gap. Germline CDR1 is DFQATT and CDR2 is SNEGSKA (reference sequence). The CDR3 is 15 amino acids.

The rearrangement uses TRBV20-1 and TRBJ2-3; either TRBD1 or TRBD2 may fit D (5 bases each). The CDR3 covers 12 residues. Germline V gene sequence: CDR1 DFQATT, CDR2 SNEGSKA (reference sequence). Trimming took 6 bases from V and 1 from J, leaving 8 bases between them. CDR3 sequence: CSARDGTDTQYF. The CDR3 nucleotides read TGCAGTGCAAGGGACGGCACAGATACGCAGTATTTT.

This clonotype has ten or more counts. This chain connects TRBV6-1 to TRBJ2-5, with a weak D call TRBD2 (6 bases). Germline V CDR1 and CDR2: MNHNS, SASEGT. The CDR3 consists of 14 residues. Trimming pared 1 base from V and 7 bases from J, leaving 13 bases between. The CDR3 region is CASSEGRVGGTQYF. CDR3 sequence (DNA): TGTGCCAGCAGTGAAGGGAGGGTAGGCGGGACCCAGTACTTC.

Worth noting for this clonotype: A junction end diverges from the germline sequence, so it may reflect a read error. The CDR3 DNA is TGTGCCGGTAGTATAGGAGGACGGGAGACCCAGTACTTC. Its translation: CAGSIGGRETQYF. V gene TRBV19 combines with J gene TRBJ2-5; the D gene is possibly TRBD2 (5 bases). CDR1 LNHDA and CDR2 SQIVND come from the germline V gene (reference sequence). CDR3 length equals 13 residues.